Below, one T cell receptor (beta chain) is given with its context. The antigen is not known. Germline CDR1 is SGHRS and CDR2 is YFSETQ. V lost 0 bases and J lost 0, with 9 bases in between. This CDR3 comprises 16 residues. The data were obtained in a study of cytomegalovirus exposure and HLA in healthy donors. Findings of the study overall: The study listed roughly 150 cytomegalovirus-associated TCR beta chains. First-cohort TCR clusters were later found to tend to co-occur in the approximately 110 validation repertoires. A few CMV-associated chains proved CMV antigen-specific in vitro. High sensitivity and specificity were reportedly achieved when the classifier diagnosed cytomegalovirus status.

Some clones are missing from TCRdb's copy, which holds only in-frame ones; the method was immunoSEQ multiplex PCR. The sample records hundreds of thousands of clones, over 75% being singletons. The sequence came from a woman in her late teens or twenties in good health and CMV-seronegative. The sample consisted of PBMCs. The chain has TRBV5-1 and TRBJ1-4; no clear D gene. This CDR3 is CASSLAGSATNEKLFF. CDR3 sequence (DNA): TGCGCCAGCAGCTTGGCAGGTTCTGCAACTAATGAAAAACTGTTTTTT.